The entry below describes one T cell receptor (beta chain). The data stem from a study of T cell changes during pregnancy in multiple sclerosis. Repertoires were generated with immunoSEQ multiplex PCR, while TCRdb's copy carries only in-frame clones and drops some. The profile shows approximately 30,000 clones, under 90% of them singletons. J gave up 0 bases and V 5 bases, and 8 bases lay outside the gene matches. This CDR3 contains 17 residues. Germline V gives CDR1 PRHDT, CDR2 FYEKMQ (reference sequence). The chain employs TRBV13 and TRBJ2-3, with 10 bases aligning to TRBD1. The material sequenced was CD8+ T cells from peripheral blood mononuclear cells, taken after pregnancy. This sequence was found in a female donor with multiple sclerosis, enrolled in a pregnancy study. This CDR3 is CASSARRDRGSTDTQYF. CDR3 sequence (DNA): TGTGCCAGCAGCGCGCGCCGGGACAGGGGAAGCACAGATACGCAGTATTTT.